These 19 T cell receptor beta chains share one sample of origin, sequenced in a study of cytomegalovirus exposure and HLA in healthy donors. PCR amplification relied on 60 Vbeta primers (plus 13 Jbeta primers). The repertoire was sequenced with immunoSEQ multiplex PCR; TCRdb's copy has only in-frame clones and lacks some. Of 200,000 or so clones listed, 60% to 80% are singletons. Source material: PBMCs. These TCRs come from a woman aged 25 to 39 in good health and CMV-seropositive.

This CDR3 reads CASSSQGLTYEQYF. CDR3 DNA: TGTGCCAGCAGCTCTCAGGGGTTAACCTACGAGCAGTACTTC. The chain links TRBV11-2 to TRBJ2-7, with D maybe TRBD1 (6 bases). The CDR3 sequence is 14 residues long. Germline lookup yields CDR1 SGHAT and CDR2 FQNNGV. The ends were cut back, 4 bases at V and 2 bases at J, with 12 bases in the middle.

The chain recombines TRBV7-9 with TRBJ1-1, with D unclear. Germline values: CDR1 SEHNR, CDR2 FQNEAQ (reference sequence). The CDR3 is made up of 15 amino acids. Trimming removed 6 bases at V and 2 bases at J, with 16 bases between. The CDR3 loop reads CASSRLAGYNTEAFF. The CDR3 DNA reads as TGTGCCAGCAGTCGCCTAGCAGGTTACAACACTGAAGCTTTCTTT.

The chain combines TRBV28 with TRBJ1-2; TRBD1 agrees at 7 bases. Germline loops: CDR1 MDHEN, CDR2 SYDVKM. J gave up 6 bases and V 3 bases, and 4 bases lay outside the gene matches. CDR3 length: 13 amino acids. CDR3 DNA: TGTGCCAGCAGTTTGAGGGGGCGGGATGGCTACACCTTC. This translates into CASSLRGRDGYTF.

The chain recombines TRBV9 with TRBJ1-6; D is uncertain. CDR1 is SGDLS and CDR2 is YYNGEE in the germline V gene. Trimming removed 0 bases from V and 10 bases from J, with 8 bases in between. The CDR3 loop spans 13 amino acids. The CDR3 DNA is TGTGCCAGCAGCGTAGCACGCGGATCACCCCTCCACTTT. It encodes CASSVARGSPLHF.

This clone has more than one count but fewer than ten. The CDR3: CATLAAGGRYNEQFF. The CDR3 nucleotides read TGTGCCACCCTCGCGGCGGGAGGGAGGTACAATGAGCAGTTCTTC. V is TRBV28 and J is TRBJ2-1; 9 nucleotides line up with TRBD2. CDR3 size: 15 residues. V lost 10 bases, J lost 4 bases, and 11 bases stayed unmatched. Germline V CDR1 and CDR2: MDHEN, SYDVKM. The complete variable domain, with remaining parts taken from reference TRBV28 and TRBJ2-1, reads DVKVTQSSRYLVKRTGEKVFLECVQDMDHENMFWYRQDPGLGLRLIYFSYDVKMKEKGDIPEGYSVSREKKERFSLILESASTNQTSMYLCATLAAGGRYNEQFFGPGTRLTVL.

This sequence joins TRBV5-1 and TRBJ1-1; D may be TRBD1 (5 bases). From germline, CDR1 is SGHRS and CDR2 YFSETQ. This CDR3 is 14 amino acids long. Trimming stripped 4 bases from V and 2 bases from J, with 12 bases between. CDR3 residues: CASSPHGTNTEAFF. In DNA, the CDR3 is TGCGCCAGCAGCCCCCATGGGACTAACACTGAAGCTTTCTTT.

The chain links TRBV28 to TRBJ2-7, with TRBD1 matching over 9 bases. Germline V gives CDR1 MDHEN, CDR2 SYDVKM. The CDR3 runs 14 residues. The junction had 14 bases not matched to a gene; V was cut back by 11 bases and J by 6 bases. CDR3 sequence (DNA): TGTGCCTCTCAACCCGGGACAGGGCGAGGCGAGCAGTACTTC. This gives the protein CASQPGTGRGEQYF.

The chain links TRBV9 to TRBJ2-7, with D possibly being TRBD2 (7 bases). V was clipped by 0 bases and J by 6 bases, with 16 bases between them. The CDR3 has 15 residues. CDR1 SGDLS and CDR2 YYNGEE come from the germline V gene. CDR3: CASSVDGGASIEQYF. Written as DNA, the CDR3 is TGTGCCAGCAGCGTAGATGGGGGGGCCAGTATCGAGCAGTACTTC.

The J gene is TRBJ2-7, the V gene TRBV7-8; D unclear. Trimming stripped 6 bases from V and 7 bases from J, with 16 bases between. CDR3 length: 13 residues. Germline V lookup: CDR1 SGHVS, CDR2 FQNEAQ. The CDR3 sequence is CASRPPFAFEQYF. CDR3 DNA: TGTGCCAGCAGACCCCCCTTCGCGTTTGAGCAGTACTTC.

This clone showed up just once. This chain links TRBV5-8 with TRBJ2-7; D is ambiguous. Germline assignment: CDR1 SGHTS and CDR2 YDEGEE. V was trimmed by 2 bases and J by 2 bases, leaving 5 bases between them. This CDR3 comprises 12 residues. This CDR3 is CASSFIAYEQYF. In nucleotides, the CDR3 is TGTGCCAGCAGCTTTATAGCCTACGAGCAGTACTTC.

The chain uses TRBV7-2 and TRBJ1-5, with TRBD1 matching 8 bases. The CDR3 has 13 residues. Trimming took 5 bases from V and 7 from J; bases not matched to a gene: 4. Germline V gene data show CDR1 as SGHTA and CDR2 as FQGNSA. CDR3 sequence (DNA): TGTGCCAGCAGCATCGACAGGGGACAGCCCCAGCATTTT. Residues: CASSIDRGQPQHF.

V gene TRBV4-1 combines with J gene TRBJ1-5; the D gene is possibly TRBD1 (6 bases). V lost 3 bases and J 3 bases, leaving 15 bases between the germline ends. Germline V lookup: CDR1 MGHRA, CDR2 YSYEKL. The length of the CDR3 is 16 residues. The CDR3 nucleotides are TGCGCCAGCAGCCATACCGGGACACTACTCAATCAGCCCCAGCATTTT. The encoded protein is CASSHTGTLLNQPQHF.

This clone was picked up a small number of times. This chain joins TRBV28 and TRBJ2-7; a weak D match, TRBD2 (6 bases). Germline V lookup: CDR1 MDHEN, CDR2 SYDVKM. This CDR3 has 15 residues. The ends were cut back, 6 bases at V and 2 bases at J, with 17 bases in the middle. The CDR3 sequence: CASSAAGTDTYEQYF. As DNA, the CDR3 is TGTGCCAGCAGCGCCGCCGGGACTGATACCTACGAGCAGTACTTC.

This chain connects TRBV6-1 to TRBJ1-5; 9 bases agree with TRBD1. V lost 1 base to trimming and J lost 7 bases; unmatched junction nucleotides: 2. Per the germline V gene, CDR1 is MNHNS and CDR2 is SASEGT. The CDR3 has 14 residues. The CDR3 sequence is CASSEGTGEQPQHF. CDR3 sequence (DNA): TGTGCCAGCAGTGAAGGGACAGGGGAGCAGCCCCAGCATTTT.

Only a few counts were recorded for this clone. The rearrangement joins TRBV6-5 to TRBJ1-4, with TRBD1 identical over 8 bases. J lost 0 bases, V lost 6 bases, and 3 bases had no gene match. This CDR3 has 15 residues. Germline CDR1 is MNHEY and CDR2 is SVGAGI. The CDR3 is CASRQTGATNEKLFF. The CDR3 DNA is TGTGCCAGCAGACAGACAGGGGCAACTAATGAAAAACTGTTTTTT.

The chain recombines TRBV11-2 with TRBJ2-1; 9 bases map to TRBD2. In germline, CDR1 is SGHAT, CDR2 FQNNGV. V lost 5 bases, J lost 9 bases, and 11 bases stayed unmatched. The CDR3 has 15 residues. The CDR3 nucleotides read TGTGCCAGCAGCCTATTTAGCGGGAGAAGATCTGAGCAGTTCTTC. This translates into CASSLFSGRRSEQFF.

CDR3 sequence: CASSLEGQGKSPLHF. As DNA, the CDR3 is TGTGCCAGCAGCTTGGAGGGACAGGGGAAATCACCCCTCCACTTT. The gene calls are TRBV5-4 and TRBJ1-6, with TRBD1 matching over 10 bases. Trimming took 0 bases from V and 10 from J; bases not matched to a gene: 4. The CDR3 totals 15 residues. Germline V gene lookup returns CDR1 SGHNT and CDR2 YYREEE (reference sequence).

The chain joins TRBV7-9 to TRBJ1-4; no firm D call. V shed 8 bases and J shed 8 bases, with 15 bases lying between them. The CDR3 contains 13 residues. Looked up from germline, CDR1 is SEHNR and CDR2 is FQNEAQ (reference sequence). The CDR3 region has the DNA TGTGCCAGCGGCTCCGGGGTCCGAGAAAAACTGTTTTTT. This codes for CASGSGVREKLFF.

The chain employs TRBV9 and TRBJ1-1; D is ambiguous. Trimming took off 3 bases at V and 1 base at J, with 13 bases between the two ends. The germline V gene has CDR1 SGDLS and CDR2 YYNGEE. The CDR3 has 15 residues. The DNA for the CDR3 is TGTGCCAGCAGCGCCATATGGGGAGGGAACACTGAAGCTTTCTTT. It codes for CASSAIWGGNTEAFF.